This record concerns one T cell receptor (beta chain) sequence. The same CDR3 arises from other DNA sequences in this sample as well. This CDR3 spans 16 amino acids. CDR1 and CDR2 from the germline V gene are MNHEY and SVGAGI. Deletions cut 0 bases from V and 4 bases from J, with 13 bases between. This record belongs to a study of cytomegalovirus exposure and HLA in healthy donors. This PCR relied on a set of 60 Vbeta primers and 13 Jbeta primers. This table comes from immunoSEQ multiplex PCR, and its TCRdb copy is limited to in-frame clones, with some not included. This table has fewer than 200,000 clones, 83% appearing once. Each donor's status was that of a healthy bone marrow donor.

The TCR was taken from a man aged 35-49 years in good health and CMV-seropositive. The chain employs TRBV6-5 and TRBJ2-1, with a weak D call TRBD2 (6 bases). Sequencing used PBMCs. The CDR3 sequence is CASSYSLAGSYNEQFF. In DNA, the CDR3 is TGTGCCAGCAGTTACTCCCTCGCGGGAAGTTACAATGAGCAGTTCTTC.